This T cell receptor beta chain emerged from a study of radiation and T cells in renal cell carcinoma. Whole-study findings and limits: In blood, top tumor clones expanded by 2 weeks, shrinking by 4.

Clones were sequenced by immunoSEQ multiplex PCR, and TCRdb holds only the in-frame ones, with some missing. The sample consists of 120,000 to 150,000 clones, 86% of them appearing once. CDR1 is SGHNT and CDR2 is YENEEA in the germline V gene. Trimming took off 0 bases at V and 4 bases at J, with 7 bases between the two ends. This CDR3 contains 13 residues. This clone was detected once. Antigen specificity is unknown. Indicated time point: blood 4 weeks post-SBRT, at nephrectomy. Treatment indicated: 15 Gy SBRT to primary tumor, nephrectomy 4 weeks later. This sequence was found in a woman between 50 and 59 years old with renal cell carcinoma. The source was blood, collected from a patient whose treatment included radiotherapy and nephrectomy. The chain couples TRBV11-3 to TRBJ2-7; D not resolved. The CDR3 DNA sequence: TGTGCCAGCAGCTTAGATGCAGATTACGAGCAGTACTTC. Translating gives CASSLDADYEQYF. Full variable domain (rest looked up from reference TRBV11-3 and TRBJ2-7): EAGVVQSPRYKIIEKKQPVAFWCNPISGHNTLYWYLQNLGQGPELLIRYENEEAVDDSQLPKDRFSAERLKGVDSTLKIQPAELGDSAVYLCASSLDADYEQYFGPGTRLTVT.